The table lists the clone carrying this TCR beta chain with many counts. Its cognate antigen is unknown. The data were obtained in a study of blood T cells in healthy people across ages. Findings and limits, study-wide: TCR beta diversity tracked closely with naive T cell percentage. In older individuals, TCR beta diversity per million T cells was lower, falling roughly linearly with age.

Per-sample yields of isolated PBMCs were at least 6 million. Combining a sample-barcoded 5' primer with a J-beta primer mix, a second PCR ran for 7 to 11 cycles. TCRdb called the 5' RACE reads again in MiXCR, with one record for every CDR3 protein. The table has roughly 680,000 distinct CDR3 sequences, about 52% seen once. CDR1 is SGHVS, CDR2 FNYEAQ, per germline. The CDR3 length is 15 residues. J gave up 7 bases and V 5 bases, and 11 bases lay outside the gene matches. The specimen sequenced was blood. The clonotype comes from a woman aged 60-70 years in good health. The chain has TRBV7-6 and TRBJ2-3; 8 nucleotides match TRBD2. CDR3 residues: CASSTDYSGTNTQYF. The CDR3 DNA sequence: TGTGCCAGCAGCACGGACTATAGCGGGACAAATACGCAGTATTTT.